The 17 T cell receptor beta chains given below trace back to one sample, sequenced in a study of blood T cells in healthy people across ages (dated by TCRdb to 2015 to 2017). Libraries were constructed by 5' RACE. Sequenced using an Illumina HiSeq 2500. A second roughly 6 to 11 cycle PCR used a sample-barcoded 5' primer and a J-beta primer mix. TCRdb cleaned the public reads at Q25 with fastp, built clones with MiXCR and kept in-frame beta chains. CDR3 protein duplicates are merged, each entry listing the most common genes and DNA. For this sample the table gives 800,000 or so distinct CDR3 sequences, of which 25% were detected only once. The ten largest make up under 4.5% of the sample. These data also featured in a second study, about T cells of mothers and their children.

Sequenced material: blood. The receptor source for this set is a boy between 5 and 17 years old in good health.

V is TRBV7-3 and J is TRBJ2-4; no definite D call. The CDR3 loop spans 13 amino acids. Trimming removed 0 bases at V and 4 bases at J, with 4 bases between. The germline CDR1 and CDR2 sequences are SGHTA and FQGTGA. In DNA form, the CDR3 reads TGTGCCAGCAGCTTAACTGGGAAAAACATTCAGTACTTC. Translating it yields CASSLTGKNIQYF.

The table lists this clonotype with a few counts. The chain combines TRBV6-6 with TRBJ1-5; TRBD1 matches 12 bases. The CDR3 is made up of 18 amino acids. Losses at the gene ends were 6 bases for V and 0 bases for J; bases not matched to a gene: 9. Looked up from germline, CDR1 is MNHNY and CDR2 is SVGAGI (reference sequence). The CDR3: CASSTWDRGLPSNQPQHF. The CDR3 region has the DNA TGTGCCAGCAGCACCTGGGACAGGGGGCTGCCTAGCAATCAGCCCCAGCATTTT.

This rearrangement joins TRBV28 to TRBJ2-7; D might be TRBD1 or TRBD2, each matching 5 bases. V lost 6 bases to trimming and J lost 2 bases, with 14 bases between them. Germline values: CDR1 MDHEN, CDR2 SYDVKM. The CDR3 totals 14 residues. CDR3 residues: CASRSRDPPYEQYF. Here the CDR3 DNA reads TGTGCCAGCAGGAGCCGGGACCCCCCCTACGAGCAGTACTTC.

The genes are TRBV7-9 and TRBJ1-6; TRBD1 agrees at 10 bases. This CDR3 has 15 amino acids. The V gene end was trimmed by 1 base and the J gene end by 9 bases; junction bases not matched to a gene: 3. CDR1 is SEHNR and CDR2 is FQNEAQ in the germline V gene (reference sequence). Here the CDR3 DNA reads TGTGCCAGCAGCTTAGGACAGGGGGCCGCTTCACCCCTCCACTTT. It translates to CASSLGQGAASPLHF.

The J gene is TRBJ2-7, the V gene TRBV29-1, with unresolved D. V gave up 2 bases and J gave up 3 bases, with 14 bases separating them. The CDR3 consists of 14 residues. Germline CDR1 SQVTM, CDR2 ANQGSEA. The CDR3 DNA follows: TGCAGCGTTGAAAATTCCGCGGACCGCTACGAGCAGTACTTC. It encodes CSVENSADRYEQYF.

This clonotype was seen more than once but under ten times. The chain links TRBV28 to TRBJ1-3; weak D call: TRBD1 (6 bases). This CDR3 region has 15 residues. V was clipped by 3 bases and J by 4 bases, with 13 bases between them. CDR1 is MDHEN and CDR2 is SYDVKM in the germline V gene. This chain's CDR3 is CASSLSGQAGNTIYF. CDR3 nucleotide sequence: TGTGCCAGCAGTTTGTCGGGACAAGCGGGAAACACCATATATTTT.

In this sample, this clonotype turned up a few times. The chain uses TRBV3-1 and TRBJ1-3; TRBD1 aligns across 8 bases. Germline V gene lookup returns CDR1 LGHDT and CDR2 YNNKEL (reference sequence). With V trimmed by 1 base and J by 0 bases, 8 bases remained unmatched. There are 18 residues in the CDR3. CDR3 protein: CASSQGGQVTRSGNTIYF. CDR3 nucleotides: TGTGCCAGCAGCCAAGGGGGACAGGTAACCCGCTCTGGAAACACCATATATTTT.

The V call is TRBV20-1, the J call TRBJ1-2; TRBD1 matches at 8 bases. Germline-derived CDR1 and CDR2 are DFQATT and SNEGSKA (reference sequence). This CDR3 is 13 amino acids long. The ends lost 2 bases at V and 11 bases at J; junction bases unmatched: 10. CDR3 in amino acids: CSARFDRGSRYTF. The CDR3 DNA follows: TGCAGTGCTAGATTCGACAGGGGTTCGAGGTACACCTTC.

CDR3 in amino acids: CASSQQDNQPQHF. The CDR3 region has the DNA TGTGCCAGTAGTCAACAGGACAATCAGCCCCAGCATTTT. The chain combines TRBV19 with TRBJ1-5; TRBD1 might be the D (5 bases). This CDR3 region has 13 residues. Per the germline V gene, CDR1 is LNHDA and CDR2 is SQIVND (reference sequence). V lost 5 bases and J lost 3, with 8 bases in between.

The V and J genes are TRBV4-1 and TRBJ1-5; D unresolved. Trimming took 1 base from V and 6 from J, leaving 16 bases between them. The germline V gene has CDR1 MGHRA and CDR2 YSYEKL. The CDR3 runs 16 residues. DNA of the CDR3: TGCGCCAGCAGCCAAGTTTGGGGAATCTTGGGTCAGCCCCAGCATTTT. It encodes CASSQVWGILGQPQHF.

This clonotype was seen a few times. V usage is TRBV9 and J usage is TRBJ2-1; D is possibly TRBD1 or TRBD2 (5 bases each). Trimming left V 3 bases short and J 6 bases short, with 10 bases between. Germline V CDR1 and CDR2: SGDLS, YYNGEE. CDR3 length: 13 residues. In nucleotides, the CDR3 is TGTGCCAGCAGCGCCCGGGACCGCAATGAGCAGTTCTTC. Translation gives CASSARDRNEQFF.

Concerning this clonotype: A read error may account for a junction end that differs from germline. J is TRBJ1-2 and V is TRBV5-1, with 10 bases aligning to TRBD1. The CDR3 has 18 amino acids. Looked up from germline, CDR1 is SGHRS and CDR2 is YFSETQ. CDR3 residues: CAGSSIPGQGRPRYGYTF. The DNA of the CDR3 is TGCGCCGGCAGCTCCATACCGGGACAGGGGAGACCTCGCTATGGCTACACCTTC.

This chain connects TRBV11-1 to TRBJ2-7; D perhaps matches TRBD2 (7 bases). V was clipped by 1 base and J by 3 bases, with 19 bases between them. This CDR3 region has 17 residues. Germline values: CDR1 SGHAT, CDR2 FQDESV (reference sequence). CDR3 bases: TGTGCCAGCAGCTTAGATTTCGGGGGGCACGGTGGCTACGAGCAGTACTTC. It encodes CASSLDFGGHGGYEQYF. Combining the CDR3 with reference TRBV11-1 and TRBJ2-7 gives the whole variable domain EAEVAQSPRYKITEKSQAVAFWCDPISGHATLYWYRQILGQGPELLVQFQDESVVDDSQLPKDRFSAERLKGVDSTLKIQPAELGDSAMYLCASSLDFGGHGGYEQYFGPGTRLTVT.

For the CDR3, the DNA is TGCAGTGCTAGAGATCCCACTTCCACAGATACGCAGTATTTT. It codes for CSARDPTSTDTQYF. The J gene is TRBJ2-3, the V gene TRBV20-1; D unresolved. Germline CDR1 reads DFQATT; CDR2 reads SNEGSKA (reference sequence). The CDR3 consists of 14 residues. The ends were cut back, 0 bases at V and 2 bases at J, with 9 bases in the middle.

This clonotype turned up a few times. This rearrangement joins TRBV7-6 to TRBJ1-1, with a possible D match to TRBD1 (5 bases). Germline-derived CDR1 and CDR2 are SGHVS and FNYEAQ. CDR3 size: 13 residues. Between the trimmed V and J ends, which lost 5 bases and 2 bases, there was a span of 9 bases. The CDR3 protein is CASSRRDNTEAFF. The CDR3 coding sequence is TGTGCCAGCAGCAGACGGGACAACACTGAAGCTTTCTTT.

This clonotype was recorded only once. The V and J genes are TRBV20-1 and TRBJ1-2; D might be TRBD1 (6 bases). Trimming removed 6 bases from V and 8 bases from J, with 19 bases in between. CDR3 size: 13 residues. Germline V gene lookup returns CDR1 DFQATT and CDR2 SNEGSKA (reference sequence). CDR3 amino acids: CSARQARSEGYTF. As DNA, the CDR3 is TGCAGTGCCCGACAGGCCCGGTCGGAGGGCTACACCTTC.

The table lists this clonotype with a few counts. The chain has TRBV4-1 and TRBJ2-7, with D perhaps given as TRBD1 or TRBD2 (5 bases each). This CDR3 comprises 12 residues. The V end was cut by 3 bases, the J end by 5 bases, with 8 bases between. CDR1 is MGHRA and CDR2 is YSYEKL in the germline V gene. Here the CDR3 DNA reads TGCGCCAGCAGCCAGGGACGGAACGAGCAGTACTTC. Amino acids: CASSQGRNEQYF.